This T cell receptor (beta chain) was profiled in a study of T cell responses to AZD1222 COVID-19 vaccine. General study results and limits: Possibly, clonal diversity was underestimated; donors were largely white British and included more females.

A word on this clone: The antigen is undetermined.

The method was immunoSEQ multiplex PCR; TCRdb's version includes in-frame clones alone and lacks a portion of them. This table has 95,000 to 130,000 clones, approximately 83% appearing once. Germline lookup yields CDR1 MGHRA and CDR2 YSYEKL. V lost 3 bases to trimming and J lost 0 bases, with 17 bases between them. The length of the CDR3 is 17 residues. This receptor was obtained from an adult in good health. The gene calls are TRBV4-1 and TRBJ1-2; tentatively, D is TRBD1 (5 bases). The starting material was peripheral blood, obtained on day 0 of MenACWY control vaccination. CDR3 sequence reads: CASSQGETVPSNYGYTF. The CDR3 DNA reads TGCGCCAGCAGCCAGGGGGAGACAGTTCCCTCTAACTATGGCTACACCTTC.